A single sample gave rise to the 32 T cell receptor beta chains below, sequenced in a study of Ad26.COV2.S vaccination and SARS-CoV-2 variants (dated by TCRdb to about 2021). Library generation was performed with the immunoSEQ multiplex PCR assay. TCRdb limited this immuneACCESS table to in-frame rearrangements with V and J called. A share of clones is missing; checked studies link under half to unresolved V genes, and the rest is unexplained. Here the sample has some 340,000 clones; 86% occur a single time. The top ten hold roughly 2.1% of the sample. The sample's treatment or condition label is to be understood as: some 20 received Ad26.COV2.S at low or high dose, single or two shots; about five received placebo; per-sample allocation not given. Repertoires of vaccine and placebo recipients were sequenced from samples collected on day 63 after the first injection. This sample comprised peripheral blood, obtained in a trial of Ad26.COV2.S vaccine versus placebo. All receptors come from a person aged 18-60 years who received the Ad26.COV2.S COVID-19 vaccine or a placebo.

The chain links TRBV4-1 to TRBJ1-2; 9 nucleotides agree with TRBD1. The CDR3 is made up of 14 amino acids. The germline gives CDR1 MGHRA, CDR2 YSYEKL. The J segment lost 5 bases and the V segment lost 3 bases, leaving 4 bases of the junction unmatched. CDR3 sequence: CASSQGQGFYGYTF. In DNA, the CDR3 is TGCGCCAGCAGCCAGGGACAGGGATTTTATGGCTACACCTTC.

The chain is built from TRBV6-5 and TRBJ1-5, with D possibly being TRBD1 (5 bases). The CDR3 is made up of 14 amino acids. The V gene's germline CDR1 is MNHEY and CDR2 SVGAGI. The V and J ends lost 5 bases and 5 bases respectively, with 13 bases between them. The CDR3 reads CASSPGRVDQPQHF. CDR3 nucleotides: TGTGCCAGCAGTCCCGGCAGGGTCGATCAGCCCCAGCATTTT.

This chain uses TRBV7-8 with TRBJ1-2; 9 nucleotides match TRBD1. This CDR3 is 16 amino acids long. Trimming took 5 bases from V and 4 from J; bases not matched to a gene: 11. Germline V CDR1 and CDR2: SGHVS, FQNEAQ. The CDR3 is CASSLQGQGILYGYTF. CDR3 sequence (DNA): TGTGCCAGCAGCCTGCAAGGACAGGGGATTCTCTATGGCTACACCTTC.

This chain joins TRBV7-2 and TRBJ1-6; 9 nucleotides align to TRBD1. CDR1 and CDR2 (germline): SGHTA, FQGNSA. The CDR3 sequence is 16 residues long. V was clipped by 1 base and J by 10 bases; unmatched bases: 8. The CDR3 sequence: CASSLGDRESYSPLHF. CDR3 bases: TGTGCCAGCAGCTTAGGGGACAGGGAAAGTTACTCACCCCTCCACTTT.

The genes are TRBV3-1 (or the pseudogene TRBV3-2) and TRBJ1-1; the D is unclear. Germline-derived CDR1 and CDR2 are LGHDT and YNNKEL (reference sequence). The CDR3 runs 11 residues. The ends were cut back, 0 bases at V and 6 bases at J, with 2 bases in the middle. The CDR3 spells CASSQESEAFF. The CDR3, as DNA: TGTGCCAGCAGCCAAGAGTCTGAAGCTTTCTTT.

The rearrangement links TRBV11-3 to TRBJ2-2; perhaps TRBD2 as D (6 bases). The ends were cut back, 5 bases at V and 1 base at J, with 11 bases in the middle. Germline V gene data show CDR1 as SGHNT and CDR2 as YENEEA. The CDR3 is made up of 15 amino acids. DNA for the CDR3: TGTGCCAGCAGCCCCCACGGGGGGAACACCGGGGAGCTGTTTTTT. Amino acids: CASSPHGGNTGELFF. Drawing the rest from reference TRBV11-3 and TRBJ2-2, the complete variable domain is EAGVVQSPRYKIIEKKQPVAFWCNPISGHNTLYWYLQNLGQGPELLIRYENEEAVDDSQLPKDRFSAERLKGVDSTLKIQPAELGDSAVYLCASSPHGGNTGELFFGEGSRLTVL.

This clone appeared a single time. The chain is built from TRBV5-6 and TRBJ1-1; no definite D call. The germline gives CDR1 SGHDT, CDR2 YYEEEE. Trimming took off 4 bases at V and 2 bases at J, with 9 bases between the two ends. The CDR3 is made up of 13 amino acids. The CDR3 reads CASSKRLNTEAFF. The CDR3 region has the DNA TGTGCCAGCAGCAAGAGACTAAACACTGAAGCTTTCTTT.

The CDR3 region has the DNA TGTGCCAGCAGCTCACCGACGGGGGGTAATTCACCCCTCCACTTT. It encodes CASSSPTGGNSPLHF. J is TRBJ1-6 and V is TRBV7-9; possibly TRBD1 for D (5 bases). Trimming took 4 bases from V and 6 from J, leaving 13 bases between them. Germline V gene sequence: CDR1 SEHNR, CDR2 FQNEAQ (reference sequence). This CDR3 is 15 amino acids long.

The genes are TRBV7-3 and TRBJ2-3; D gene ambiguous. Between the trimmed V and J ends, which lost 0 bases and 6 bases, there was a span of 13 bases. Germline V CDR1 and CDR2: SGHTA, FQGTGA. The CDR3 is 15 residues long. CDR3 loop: CASSLTPATPDTQYF. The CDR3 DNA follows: TGTGCCAGCAGCTTAACTCCAGCGACGCCCGATACGCAGTATTTT.

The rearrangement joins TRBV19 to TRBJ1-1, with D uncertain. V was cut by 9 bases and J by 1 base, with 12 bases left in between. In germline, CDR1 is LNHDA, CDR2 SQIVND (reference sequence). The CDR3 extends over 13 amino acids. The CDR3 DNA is TGTGCCAGCTACTTAAACAAGAACACTGAAGCTTTCTTT. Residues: CASYLNKNTEAFF. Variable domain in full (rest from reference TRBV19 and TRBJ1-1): DGGITQSPKYLFRKEGQNVTLSCEQNLNHDAMYWYRQDPGQGLRLIYYSQIVNDFQKGDIAEGYSVSREKKESFPLTVTSAQKNPTAFYLCASYLNKNTEAFFGQGTRLTVV.

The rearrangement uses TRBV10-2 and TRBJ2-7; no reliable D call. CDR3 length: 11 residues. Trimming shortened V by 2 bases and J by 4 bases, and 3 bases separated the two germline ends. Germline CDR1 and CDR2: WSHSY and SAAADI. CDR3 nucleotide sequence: TGCGCCAGCAGTGAGAGTTACGAGCAGTACTTC. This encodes CASSESYEQYF.

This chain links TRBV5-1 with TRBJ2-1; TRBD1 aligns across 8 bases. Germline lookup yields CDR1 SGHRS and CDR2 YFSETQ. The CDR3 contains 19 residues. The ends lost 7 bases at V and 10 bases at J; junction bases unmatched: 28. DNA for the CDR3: TGCGCCAGCTCGACGACAGGGGCTTCTCTGAGGACTTTACTCAACGAGCAGTTCTTC. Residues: CASSTTGASLRTLLNEQFF.

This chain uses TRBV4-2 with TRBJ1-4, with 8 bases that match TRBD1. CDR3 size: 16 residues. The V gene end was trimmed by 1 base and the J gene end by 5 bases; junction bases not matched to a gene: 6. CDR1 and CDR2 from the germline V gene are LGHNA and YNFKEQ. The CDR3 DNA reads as TGTGCCAGCAGCCAAGTCTCAGGGGGCGTGAATGAAAAACTGTTTTTT. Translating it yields CASSQVSGGVNEKLFF.

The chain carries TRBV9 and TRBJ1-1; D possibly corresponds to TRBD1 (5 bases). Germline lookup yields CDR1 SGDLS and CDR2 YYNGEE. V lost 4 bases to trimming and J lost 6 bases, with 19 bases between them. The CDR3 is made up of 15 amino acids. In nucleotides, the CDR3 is TGTGCCAGCAGCCCCCCAGGGTCAGATAGGGCTGAAGCTTTCTTT. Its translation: CASSPPGSDRAEAFF.

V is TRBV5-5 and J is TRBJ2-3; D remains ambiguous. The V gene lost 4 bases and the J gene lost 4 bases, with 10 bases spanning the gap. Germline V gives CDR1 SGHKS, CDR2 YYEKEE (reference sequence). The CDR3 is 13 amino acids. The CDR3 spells CASSQTSADTQYF. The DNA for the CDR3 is TGTGCCAGCAGCCAAACCTCGGCAGATACGCAGTATTTT.

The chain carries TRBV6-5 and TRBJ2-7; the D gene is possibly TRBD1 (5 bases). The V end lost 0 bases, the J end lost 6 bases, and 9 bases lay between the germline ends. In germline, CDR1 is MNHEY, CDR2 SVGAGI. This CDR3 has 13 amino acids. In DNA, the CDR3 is TGTGCCAGCAGTTACTCGAGCAGGGTCGAGCAGTACTTC. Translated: CASSYSSRVEQYF.

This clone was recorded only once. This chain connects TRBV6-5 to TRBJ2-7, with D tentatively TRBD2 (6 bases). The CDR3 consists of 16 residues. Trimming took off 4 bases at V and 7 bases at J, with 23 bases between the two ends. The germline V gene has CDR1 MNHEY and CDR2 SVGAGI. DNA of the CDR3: TGTGCCAGCAGTTTAAGGGGTGCGGGAACCCTAAGGGAGCAGTACTTC. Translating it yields CASSLRGAGTLREQYF.

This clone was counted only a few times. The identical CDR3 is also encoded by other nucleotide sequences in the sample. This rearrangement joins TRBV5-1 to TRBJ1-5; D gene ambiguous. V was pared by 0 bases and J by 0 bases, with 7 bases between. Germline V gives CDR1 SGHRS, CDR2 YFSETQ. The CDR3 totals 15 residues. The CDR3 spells CASSLEAGSNQPQHF. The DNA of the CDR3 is TGCGCCAGCAGCTTGGAAGCGGGTAGCAATCAGCCCCAGCATTTT.

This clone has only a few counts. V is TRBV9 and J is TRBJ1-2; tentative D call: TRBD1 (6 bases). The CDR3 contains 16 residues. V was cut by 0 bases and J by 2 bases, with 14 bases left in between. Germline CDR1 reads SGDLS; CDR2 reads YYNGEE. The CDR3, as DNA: TGTGCCAGCAGCGTAGAAGTCGGGACAAGGAACTATGGCTACACCTTC. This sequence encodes CASSVEVGTRNYGYTF.

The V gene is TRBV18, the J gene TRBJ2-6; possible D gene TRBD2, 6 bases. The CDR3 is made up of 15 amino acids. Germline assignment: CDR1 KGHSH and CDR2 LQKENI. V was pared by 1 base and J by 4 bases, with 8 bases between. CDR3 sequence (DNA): TGTGCCAGCTCACCACTCGGGAGCGGGGCCAACGTCCTGACTTTC. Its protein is CASSPLGSGANVLTF.

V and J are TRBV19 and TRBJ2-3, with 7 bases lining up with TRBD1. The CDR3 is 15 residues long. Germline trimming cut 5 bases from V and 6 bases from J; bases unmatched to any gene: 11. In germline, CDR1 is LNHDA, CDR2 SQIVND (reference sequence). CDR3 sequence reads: CASSPSTGWDDTQYF. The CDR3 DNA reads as TGTGCCAGTAGTCCTTCGACAGGGTGGGACGATACGCAGTATTTT.

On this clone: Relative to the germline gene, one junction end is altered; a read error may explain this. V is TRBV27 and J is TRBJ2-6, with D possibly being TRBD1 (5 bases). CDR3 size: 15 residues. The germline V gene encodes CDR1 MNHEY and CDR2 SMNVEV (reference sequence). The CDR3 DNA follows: TGTGCCAGCAGTATATCAGGGACTGGGGCCAACGTCCTGACTTTC. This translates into CASSISGTGANVLTF.

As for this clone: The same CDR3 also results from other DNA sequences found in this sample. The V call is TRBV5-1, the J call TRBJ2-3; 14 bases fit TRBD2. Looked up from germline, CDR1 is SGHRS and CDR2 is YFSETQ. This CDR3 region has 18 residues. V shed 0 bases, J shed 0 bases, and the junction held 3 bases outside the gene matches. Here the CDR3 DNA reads TGCGCCAGCAGCTTGGGACTAGCGGGGGGGTATAGCACAGATACGCAGTATTTT. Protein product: CASSLGLAGGYSTDTQYF.

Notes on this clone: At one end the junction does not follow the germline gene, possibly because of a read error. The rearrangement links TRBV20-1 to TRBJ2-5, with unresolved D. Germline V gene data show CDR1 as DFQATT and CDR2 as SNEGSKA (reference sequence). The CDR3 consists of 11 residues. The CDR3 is CSAREQVTQYF. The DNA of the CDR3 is TGCAGTGCTAGAGAGCAAGTGACCCAGTACTTC.

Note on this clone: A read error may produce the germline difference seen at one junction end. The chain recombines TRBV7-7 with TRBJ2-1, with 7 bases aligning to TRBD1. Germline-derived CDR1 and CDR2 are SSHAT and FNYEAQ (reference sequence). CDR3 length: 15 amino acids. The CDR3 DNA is TGTGCTAGCAGCTCAGGGGGACCCCTGGGGGATGAGCAGTTCTTC. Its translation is CASSSGGPLGDEQFF.

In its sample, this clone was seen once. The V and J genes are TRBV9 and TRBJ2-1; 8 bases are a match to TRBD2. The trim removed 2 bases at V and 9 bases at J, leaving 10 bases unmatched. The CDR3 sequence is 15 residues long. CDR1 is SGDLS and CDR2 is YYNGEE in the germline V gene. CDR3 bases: TGTGCCAGCAGCGTGACGGGGGGGCCTGGCTTTGAGCAGTTCTTC. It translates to CASSVTGGPGFEQFF.

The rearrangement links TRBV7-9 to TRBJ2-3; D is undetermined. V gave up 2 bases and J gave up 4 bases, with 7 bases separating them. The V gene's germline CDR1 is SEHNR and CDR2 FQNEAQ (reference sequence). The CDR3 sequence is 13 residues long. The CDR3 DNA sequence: TGTGCCAGCAGCTTAAGCCAACCAGATACGCAGTATTTT. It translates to CASSLSQPDTQYF.

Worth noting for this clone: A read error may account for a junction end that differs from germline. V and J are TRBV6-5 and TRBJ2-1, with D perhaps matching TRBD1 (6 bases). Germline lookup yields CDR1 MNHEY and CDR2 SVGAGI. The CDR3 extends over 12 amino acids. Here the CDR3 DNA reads TGTGCCAGCAGTTACCGGGACAATGCGCAGTTCTTC. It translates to CASSYRDNAQFF.

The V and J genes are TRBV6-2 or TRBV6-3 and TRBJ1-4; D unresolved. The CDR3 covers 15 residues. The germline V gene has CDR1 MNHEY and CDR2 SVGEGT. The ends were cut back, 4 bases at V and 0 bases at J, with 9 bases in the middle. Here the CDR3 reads CASSLRISTNEKLFF. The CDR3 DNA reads TGTGCCAGCAGTTTACGGATTTCAACTAATGAAAAACTGTTTTTT.

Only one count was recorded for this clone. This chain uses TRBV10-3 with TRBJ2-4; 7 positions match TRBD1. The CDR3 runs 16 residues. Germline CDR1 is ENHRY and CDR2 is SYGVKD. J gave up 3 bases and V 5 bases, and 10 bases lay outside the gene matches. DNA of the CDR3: TGTGCCATCAGTCCCATAGAGGGGGCCGGCAAAAACATTCAGTACTTC. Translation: CAISPIEGAGKNIQYF.

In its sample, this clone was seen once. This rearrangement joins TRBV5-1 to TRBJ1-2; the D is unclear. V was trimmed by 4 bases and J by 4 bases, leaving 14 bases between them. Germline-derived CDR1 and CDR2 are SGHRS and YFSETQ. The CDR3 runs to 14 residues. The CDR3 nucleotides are TGCGCCAGCAGCACCCCGGACGGGCGCTATGGCTACACCTTC. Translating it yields CASSTPDGRYGYTF.

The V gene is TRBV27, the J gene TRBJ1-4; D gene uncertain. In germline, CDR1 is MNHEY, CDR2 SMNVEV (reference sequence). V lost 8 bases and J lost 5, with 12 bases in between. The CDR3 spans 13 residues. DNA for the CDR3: TGTGCCAGCCGAACCCCGGGGAATGAAAAACTGTTTTTT. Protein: CASRTPGNEKLFF.